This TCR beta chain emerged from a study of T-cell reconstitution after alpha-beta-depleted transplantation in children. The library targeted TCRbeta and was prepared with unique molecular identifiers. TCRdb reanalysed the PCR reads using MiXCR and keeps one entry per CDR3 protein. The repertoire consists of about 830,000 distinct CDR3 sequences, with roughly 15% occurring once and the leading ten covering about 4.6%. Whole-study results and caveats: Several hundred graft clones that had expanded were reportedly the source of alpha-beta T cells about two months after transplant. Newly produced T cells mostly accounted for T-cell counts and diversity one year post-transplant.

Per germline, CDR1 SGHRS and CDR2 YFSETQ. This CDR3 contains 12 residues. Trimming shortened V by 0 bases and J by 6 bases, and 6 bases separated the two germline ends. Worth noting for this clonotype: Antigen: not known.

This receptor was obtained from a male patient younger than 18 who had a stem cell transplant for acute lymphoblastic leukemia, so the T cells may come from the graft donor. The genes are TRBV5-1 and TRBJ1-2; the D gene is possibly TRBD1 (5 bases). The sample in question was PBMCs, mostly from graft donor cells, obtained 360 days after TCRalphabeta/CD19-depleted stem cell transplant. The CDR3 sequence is CASSLDRHGYTF. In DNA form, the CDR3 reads TGCGCCAGCAGCTTGGACAGGCATGGCTACACCTTC. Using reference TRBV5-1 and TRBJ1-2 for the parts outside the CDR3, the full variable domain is KAGVTQTPRYLIKTRGQQVTLSCSPISGHRSVSWYQQTPGQGLQFLFEYFSETQRNKGNFPGRFSGRQFSNSRSEMNVSTLELGDSALYLCASSLDRHGYTFGSGTRLTVV.